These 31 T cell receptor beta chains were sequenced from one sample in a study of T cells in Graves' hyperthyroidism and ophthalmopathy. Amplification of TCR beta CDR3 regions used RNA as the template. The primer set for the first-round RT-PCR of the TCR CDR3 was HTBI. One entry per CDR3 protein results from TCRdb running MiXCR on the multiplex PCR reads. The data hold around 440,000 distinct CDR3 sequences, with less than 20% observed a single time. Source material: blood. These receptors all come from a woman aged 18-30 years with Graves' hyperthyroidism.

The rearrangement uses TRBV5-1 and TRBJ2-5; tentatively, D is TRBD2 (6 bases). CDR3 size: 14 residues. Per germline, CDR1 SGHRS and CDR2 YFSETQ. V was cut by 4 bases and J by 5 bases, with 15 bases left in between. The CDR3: CASSTGTGGETQYF. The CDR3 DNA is TGCGCCAGCAGCACGGGGACCGGAGGGGAGACCCAGTACTTC. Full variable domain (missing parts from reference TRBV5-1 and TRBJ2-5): KAGVTQTPRYLIKTRGQQVTLSCSPISGHRSVSWYQQTPGQGLQFLFEYFSETQRNKGNFPGRFSGRQFSNSRSEMNVSTLELGDSALYLCASSTGTGGETQYFGPGTRLLVL.

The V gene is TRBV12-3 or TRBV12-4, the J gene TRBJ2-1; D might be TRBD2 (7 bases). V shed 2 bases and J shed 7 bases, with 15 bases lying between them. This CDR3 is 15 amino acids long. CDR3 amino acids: CASSLRGAYRNEQFF. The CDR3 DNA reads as TGTGCCAGCAGTTTACGGGGGGCGTATAGAAATGAGCAGTTCTTC.

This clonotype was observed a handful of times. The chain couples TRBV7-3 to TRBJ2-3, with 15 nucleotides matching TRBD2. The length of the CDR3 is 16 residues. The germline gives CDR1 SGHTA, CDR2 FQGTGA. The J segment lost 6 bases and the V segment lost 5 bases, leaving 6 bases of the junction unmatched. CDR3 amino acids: CASSLGTSGGLDTQYF. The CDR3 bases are TGTGCCAGCAGCCTCGGGACTAGCGGGGGGCTGGATACGCAGTATTTT.

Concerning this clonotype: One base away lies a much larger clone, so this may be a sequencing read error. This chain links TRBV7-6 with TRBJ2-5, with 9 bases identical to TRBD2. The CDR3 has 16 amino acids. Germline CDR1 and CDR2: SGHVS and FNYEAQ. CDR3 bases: TGTGCCAGCAGCCATCTGAGCGGGGGGTCCCAAGGGACCCAGTACTTC. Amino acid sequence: CASSHLSGGSQGTQYF.

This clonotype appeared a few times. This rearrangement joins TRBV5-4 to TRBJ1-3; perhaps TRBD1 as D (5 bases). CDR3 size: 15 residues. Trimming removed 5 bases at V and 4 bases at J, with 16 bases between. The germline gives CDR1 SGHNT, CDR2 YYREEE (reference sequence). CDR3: CASSLGGAEGNTIYF. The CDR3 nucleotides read TGTGCCAGCAGTCTGGGGGGTGCGGAGGGAAACACCATATATTTT.

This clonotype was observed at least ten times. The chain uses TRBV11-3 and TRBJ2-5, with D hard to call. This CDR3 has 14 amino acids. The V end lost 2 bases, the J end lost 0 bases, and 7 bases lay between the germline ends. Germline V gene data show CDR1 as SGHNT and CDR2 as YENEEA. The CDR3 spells CASSLTQHQETQYF. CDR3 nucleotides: TGTGCCAGCAGCTTAACGCAGCACCAAGAGACCCAGTACTTC. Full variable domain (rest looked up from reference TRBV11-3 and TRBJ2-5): EAGVVQSPRYKIIEKKQPVAFWCNPISGHNTLYWYLQNLGQGPELLIRYENEEAVDDSQLPKDRFSAERLKGVDSTLKIQPAELGDSAVYLCASSLTQHQETQYFGPGTRLLVL.

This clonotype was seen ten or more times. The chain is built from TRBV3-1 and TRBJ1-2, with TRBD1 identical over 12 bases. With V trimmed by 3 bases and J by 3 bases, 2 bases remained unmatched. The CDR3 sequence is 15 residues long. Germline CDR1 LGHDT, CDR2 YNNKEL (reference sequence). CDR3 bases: TGTGCCAGCAGCCAGGGGACAGGGGGCCACTATGGCTACACCTTC. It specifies CASSQGTGGHYGYTF.

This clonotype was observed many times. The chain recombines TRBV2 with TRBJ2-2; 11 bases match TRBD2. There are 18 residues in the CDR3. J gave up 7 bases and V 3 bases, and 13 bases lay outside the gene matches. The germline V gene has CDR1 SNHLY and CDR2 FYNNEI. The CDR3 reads CASSETLAGVLGGGELFF. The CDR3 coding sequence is TGTGCCAGCAGTGAGACACTAGCGGGAGTCTTAGGTGGCGGGGAGCTGTTTTTT.

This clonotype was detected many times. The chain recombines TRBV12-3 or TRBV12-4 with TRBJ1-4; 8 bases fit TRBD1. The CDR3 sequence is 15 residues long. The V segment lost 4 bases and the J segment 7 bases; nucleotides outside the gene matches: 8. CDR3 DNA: TGTGCCAGCAGTTCCCTCCGGACAGGGTCTGAAAAACTGTTTTTT. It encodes CASSSLRTGSEKLFF.

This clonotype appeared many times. CDR3 in amino acids: CAWSPAGGNPYNEQFF. In DNA form, the CDR3 reads TGTGCCTGGAGTCCGGCAGGGGGCAACCCCTACAATGAGCAGTTCTTC. The chain uses TRBV30 and TRBJ2-1, with 8 bases aligning to TRBD1. The CDR3 is 16 amino acids. Germline CDR1 GTSNPN, CDR2 SVGIG (reference sequence). Germline trimming cut 2 bases from V and 2 bases from J; bases unmatched to any gene: 8.

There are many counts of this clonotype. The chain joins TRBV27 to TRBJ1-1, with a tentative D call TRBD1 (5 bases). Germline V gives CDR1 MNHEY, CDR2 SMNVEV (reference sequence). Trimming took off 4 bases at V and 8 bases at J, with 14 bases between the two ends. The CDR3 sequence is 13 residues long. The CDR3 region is CASSSPGTVEAFF. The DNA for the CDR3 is TGTGCCAGCAGTTCCCCCGGGACCGTCGAAGCTTTCTTT.

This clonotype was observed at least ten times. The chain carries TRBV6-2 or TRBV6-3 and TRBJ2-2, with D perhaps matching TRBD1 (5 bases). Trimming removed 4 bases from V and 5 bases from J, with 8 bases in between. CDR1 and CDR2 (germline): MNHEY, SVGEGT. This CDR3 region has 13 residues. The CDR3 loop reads CASSSGYTGELFF. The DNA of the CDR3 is TGTGCCAGCAGTTCAGGGTATACCGGGGAGCTGTTTTTT.

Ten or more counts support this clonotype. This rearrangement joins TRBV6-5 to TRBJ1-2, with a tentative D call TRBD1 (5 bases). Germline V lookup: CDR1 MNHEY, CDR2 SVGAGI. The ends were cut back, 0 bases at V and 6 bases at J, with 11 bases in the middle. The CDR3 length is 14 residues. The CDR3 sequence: CASSYSGREDGYTF. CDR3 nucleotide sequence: TGTGCCAGCAGTTACTCGGGCAGGGAGGATGGCTACACCTTC.

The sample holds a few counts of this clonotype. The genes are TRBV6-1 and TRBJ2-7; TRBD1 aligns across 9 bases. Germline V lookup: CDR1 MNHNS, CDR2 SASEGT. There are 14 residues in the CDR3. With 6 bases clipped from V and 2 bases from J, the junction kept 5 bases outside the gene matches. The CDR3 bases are TGTGCCAGCAGACCGACAGGGGGGGCCTACGAGCAGTACTTC. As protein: CASRPTGGAYEQYF.

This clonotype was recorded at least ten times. The CDR3, as DNA: TGTGCCAGCACCCTTGGACAGGGCCCCCACAATGAGCAGTTCTTC. This encodes CASTLGQGPHNEQFF. The rearrangement joins TRBV2 to TRBJ2-1; TRBD1 agrees at 8 bases. The germline V gene has CDR1 SNHLY and CDR2 FYNNEI. The V and J ends lost 7 bases and 5 bases, in that order; junction bases with no gene match: 10. The CDR3 has 15 residues.

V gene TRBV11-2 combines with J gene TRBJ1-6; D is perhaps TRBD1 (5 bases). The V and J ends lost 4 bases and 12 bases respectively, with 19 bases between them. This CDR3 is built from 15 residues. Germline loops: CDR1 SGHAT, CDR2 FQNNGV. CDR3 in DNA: TGTGCCAGCAGCTCCCGCGTGACGGGGCGAGTACCCCTCCACTTT. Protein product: CASSSRVTGRVPLHF. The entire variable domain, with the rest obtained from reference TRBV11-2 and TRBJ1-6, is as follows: EAGVAQSPRYKIIEKRQSVAFWCNPISGHATLYWYQQILGQGPKLLIQFQNNGVVDDSQLPKDRFSAERLKGVDSTLKIQPAKLEDSAVYLCASSSRVTGRVPLHFGNGTRLTVT.

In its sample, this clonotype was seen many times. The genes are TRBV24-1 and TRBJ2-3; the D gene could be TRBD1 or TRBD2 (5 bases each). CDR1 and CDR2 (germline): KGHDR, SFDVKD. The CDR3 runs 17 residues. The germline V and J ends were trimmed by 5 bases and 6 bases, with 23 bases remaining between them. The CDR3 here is CATSAQRGGYERDTQYF. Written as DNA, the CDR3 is TGTGCCACCAGTGCCCAGAGGGGCGGCTACGAAAGGGATACGCAGTATTTT.

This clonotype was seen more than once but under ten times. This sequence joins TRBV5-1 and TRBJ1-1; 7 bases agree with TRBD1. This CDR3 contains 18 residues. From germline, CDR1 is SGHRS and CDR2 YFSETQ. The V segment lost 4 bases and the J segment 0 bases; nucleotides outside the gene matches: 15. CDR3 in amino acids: CASSPWTGNLHMNTEAFF. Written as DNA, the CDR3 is TGCGCCAGCAGCCCCTGGACAGGCAACTTACACATGAACACTGAAGCTTTCTTT.

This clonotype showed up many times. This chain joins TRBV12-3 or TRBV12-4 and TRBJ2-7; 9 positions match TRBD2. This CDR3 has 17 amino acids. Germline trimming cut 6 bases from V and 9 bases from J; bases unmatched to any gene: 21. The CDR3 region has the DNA TGTGCCAGCAGATCCTCCATCAGCGGGGGGCCCGCTACGGGGCAGTACTTC. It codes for CASRSSISGGPATGQYF.

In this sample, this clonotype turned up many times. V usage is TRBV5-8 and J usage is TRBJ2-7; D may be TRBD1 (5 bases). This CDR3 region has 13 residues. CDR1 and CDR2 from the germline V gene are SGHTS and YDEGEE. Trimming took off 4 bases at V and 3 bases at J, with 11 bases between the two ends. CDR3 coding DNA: TGTGCCAGCAGCGTTGACAGAGACTACGAGCAGTACTTC. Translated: CASSVDRDYEQYF. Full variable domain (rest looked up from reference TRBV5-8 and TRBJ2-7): EAGVTQSPTHLIKTRGQQATLRCSPISGHTSVYWYQQALGLGLQFLLWYDEGEERNRGNFPPRFSGRQFPNYSSELNVNALELEDSALYLCASSVDRDYEQYFGPGTRLTVT.

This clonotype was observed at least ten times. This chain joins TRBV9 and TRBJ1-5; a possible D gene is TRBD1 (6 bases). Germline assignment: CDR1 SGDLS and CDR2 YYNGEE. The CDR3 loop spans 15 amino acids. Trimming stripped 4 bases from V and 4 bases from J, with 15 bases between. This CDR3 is CASSQEGGANQPQHF. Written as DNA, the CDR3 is TGTGCCAGCAGCCAGGAGGGGGGCGCAAATCAGCCCCAGCATTTT.

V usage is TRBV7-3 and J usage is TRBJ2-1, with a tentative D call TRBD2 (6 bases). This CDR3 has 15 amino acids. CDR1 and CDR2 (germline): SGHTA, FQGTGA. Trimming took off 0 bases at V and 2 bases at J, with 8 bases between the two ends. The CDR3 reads CASSLTGEAYNEQFF. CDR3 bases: TGTGCCAGCAGCTTAACGGGGGAGGCCTACAATGAGCAGTTCTTC.

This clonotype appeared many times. CDR3 nucleotide sequence: TGTGCCAGCAGCCAGACTAGGGGGGATACGCAGTATTTT. Encoded protein: CASSQTRGDTQYF. The chain carries TRBV11-3 and TRBJ2-3, with D tentatively TRBD1 or TRBD2 (6 bases each). Trimming stripped 5 bases from V and 6 bases from J, with 12 bases between. The CDR3 length is 13 residues. Per the germline V gene, CDR1 is SGHNT and CDR2 is YENEEA.

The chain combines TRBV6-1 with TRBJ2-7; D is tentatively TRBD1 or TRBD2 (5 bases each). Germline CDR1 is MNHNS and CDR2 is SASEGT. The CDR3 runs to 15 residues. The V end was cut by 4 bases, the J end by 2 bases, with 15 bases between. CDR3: CASSASGTGTYEQYF. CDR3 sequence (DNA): TGTGCCAGCAGTGCCTCCGGGACGGGAACCTACGAGCAGTACTTC.

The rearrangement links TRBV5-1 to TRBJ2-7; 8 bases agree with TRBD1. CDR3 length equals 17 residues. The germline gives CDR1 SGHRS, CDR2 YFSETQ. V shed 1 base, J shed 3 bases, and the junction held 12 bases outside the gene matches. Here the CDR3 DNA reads TGCGCCAGCAGCTTGCTGCCCCAGGGGGCAAAGGACTACGAGCAGTACTTC. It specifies CASSLLPQGAKDYEQYF.

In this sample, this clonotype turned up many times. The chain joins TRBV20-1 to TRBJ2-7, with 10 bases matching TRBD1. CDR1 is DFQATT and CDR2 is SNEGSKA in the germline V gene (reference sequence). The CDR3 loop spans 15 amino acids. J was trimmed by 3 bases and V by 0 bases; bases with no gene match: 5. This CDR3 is CSARDWDRGGYEQYF. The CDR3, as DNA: TGCAGTGCTAGAGATTGGGACAGGGGAGGCTACGAGCAGTACTTC.

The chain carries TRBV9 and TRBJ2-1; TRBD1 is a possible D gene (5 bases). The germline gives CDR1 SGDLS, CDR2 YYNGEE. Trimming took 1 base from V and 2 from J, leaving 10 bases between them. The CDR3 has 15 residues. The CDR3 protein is CASSVKKDTYNEQFF. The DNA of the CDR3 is TGTGCCAGCAGCGTAAAGAAGGACACCTACAATGAGCAGTTCTTC.

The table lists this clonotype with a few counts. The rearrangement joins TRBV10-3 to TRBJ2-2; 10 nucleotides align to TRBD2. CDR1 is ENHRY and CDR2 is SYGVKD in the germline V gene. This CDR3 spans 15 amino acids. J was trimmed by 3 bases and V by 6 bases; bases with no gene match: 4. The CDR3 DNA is TGTGCCATCAGCTCTAGCGGGAGAGACACCGGGGAGCTGTTTTTT. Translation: CAISSSGRDTGELFF.

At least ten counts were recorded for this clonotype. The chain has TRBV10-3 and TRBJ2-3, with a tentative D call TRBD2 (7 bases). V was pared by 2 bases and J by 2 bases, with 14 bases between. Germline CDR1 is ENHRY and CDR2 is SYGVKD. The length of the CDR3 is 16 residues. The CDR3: CAISEMEGGPTDTQYF. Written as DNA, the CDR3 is TGTGCCATCAGTGAGATGGAGGGGGGGCCCACAGATACGCAGTATTTT.

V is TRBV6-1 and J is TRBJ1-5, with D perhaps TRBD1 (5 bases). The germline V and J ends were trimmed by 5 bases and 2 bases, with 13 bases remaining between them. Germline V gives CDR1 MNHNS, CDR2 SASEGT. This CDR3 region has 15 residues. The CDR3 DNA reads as TGTGCCAGCAGTACGCCGCAGGGCGGCAATCAGCCCCAGCATTTT. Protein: CASSTPQGGNQPQHF.

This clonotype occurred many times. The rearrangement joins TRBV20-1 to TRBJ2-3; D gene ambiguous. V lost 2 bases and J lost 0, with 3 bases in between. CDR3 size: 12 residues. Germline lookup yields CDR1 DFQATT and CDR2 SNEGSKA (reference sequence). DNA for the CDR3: TGCAGTGCTAGACCGAGCACAGATACGCAGTATTTT. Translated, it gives CSARPSTDTQYF.